The sequence of this T cell receptor (beta chain) was determined in a study of TIL therapy for anti-PD-1-resistant metastatic lung cancer. At the level of the study: Progressing patients received lymphodepletion, expanded TIL infusion and IL-2. A few tumors were EGFR-mutant and two were ALK-rearranged.

Sequencing used immunoSEQ v3. Each library reached 1.5 million to 2.5 million read pairs, or roughly 5-6 million at deep level. Measured with immunoSEQ multiplex PCR; TCRdb has only the in-frame clones, and not every one. The data show more than 45,000 clones, about 70% seen once. Stated time point: pre-treatment sample, taken before nivolumab and TIL therapy. CDR1 and CDR2 from the germline V gene are SEHNR and FQNEAQ (reference sequence). Trimming cost V 5 bases and J 4 bases, with 20 bases left between them. The CDR3 loop spans 17 amino acids. V usage is TRBV7-9 and J usage is TRBJ1-4, with D possibly being TRBD1 (6 bases). The sequence came from a person aged 25 to 80 with non-small cell lung cancer. Sequencing was performed on blood, taken at baseline. The CDR3 protein is CASSPDSGEGDNEKLFF. The CDR3 coding sequence is TGTGCCAGCAGCCCGGACAGTGGGGAAGGGGATAATGAAAAACTGTTTTTT.